The 23 T cell receptor beta chains presented below share a single source sample, sequenced in a study of T cells in Graves' hyperthyroidism and ophthalmopathy. The CDR3 regions of TCR beta were amplified from RNA transcripts. Initially, a first-round RT-PCR of the TCR CDR3 employed the HTBI primer set. Using its own MiXCR run on the multiplex PCR reads, TCRdb lists one record per CDR3 protein. The sample yields hundreds of thousands of distinct CDR3 sequences, about 15% seen once. Sequencing used blood. These receptors were collected from a woman aged 18-30 years with Graves' hyperthyroidism.

Only one count was recorded for this clonotype. The CDR3 DNA reads as TGTGCCAGCACCCAAAGGGACAGGGAGGGGGCCTATCAGCCCCAGCATTTT. Translating gives CASTQRDREGAYQPQHF. The chain employs TRBV6-4 and TRBJ1-5, with 9 bases aligning to TRBD1. Germline trimming cut 7 bases from V and 5 bases from J; bases unmatched to any gene: 15. CDR1 MRHNA and CDR2 SNTAGT come from the germline V gene. This CDR3 is built from 17 residues.

Ten or more counts support this clonotype. The genes are TRBV2 and TRBJ2-1; 7 nucleotides match TRBD1. The CDR3 runs 14 residues. V lost 5 bases and J lost 4; bases outside the gene matches: 5. CDR1 is SNHLY and CDR2 is FYNNEI in the germline V gene. The CDR3, as DNA: TGTGCCAGCAGTCGGACAGGCCGATACAATGAGCAGTTCTTC. This gives the protein CASSRTGRYNEQFF.

This clonotype was seen at least ten times. The rearrangement links TRBV2 to TRBJ2-5; D is perhaps TRBD2 (6 bases). CDR3 length: 15 residues. V lost 8 bases and J 5 bases, leaving 21 bases between the germline ends. Germline values: CDR1 SNHLY, CDR2 FYNNEI. In DNA, the CDR3 is TGTGCCAGCCACCCAGGTCTAGCGTTAAGGGAGACCCAGTACTTC. Residues: CASHPGLALRETQYF.

This clonotype came up many times. The chain links TRBV28 to TRBJ2-7, with 10 positions matching TRBD2. Germline V gives CDR1 MDHEN, CDR2 SYDVKM. V was pared by 3 bases and J by 5 bases, with 10 bases of the junction left unmatched. The CDR3 loop spans 16 amino acids. CDR3 nucleotides: TGTGCCAGCAGTTTCCCCCGACTAGCGGGTCCCCACGAGCAGTACTTC. It codes for CASSFPRLAGPHEQYF.

This clonotype has at least ten counts. The gene calls are TRBV12-3 or TRBV12-4 and TRBJ2-1; maybe TRBD2 (6 bases). Trimming took off 3 bases at V and 6 bases at J, with 12 bases between the two ends. The CDR3 consists of 14 residues. The CDR3: CASSFRLAINEQFF. CDR3 nucleotides: TGTGCCAGCAGTTTTCGGCTAGCGATCAATGAGCAGTTCTTC.

This clonotype has at least ten counts. This chain links TRBV5-1 with TRBJ1-4; D is possibly TRBD1 (5 bases). V dropped 4 bases and J dropped 0 bases, with 13 bases sitting between them. Germline lookup yields CDR1 SGHRS and CDR2 YFSETQ. There are 16 residues in the CDR3. The CDR3: CASSPGTPATNEKLFF. CDR3 DNA: TGCGCCAGCAGCCCAGGGACGCCAGCAACTAATGAAAAACTGTTTTTT.

There are many counts of this clonotype. J is TRBJ2-7 and V is TRBV30; perhaps TRBD1 as D (5 bases). This CDR3 spans 15 amino acids. V was clipped by 0 bases and J by 3 bases, with 15 bases between them. Per the germline V gene, CDR1 is GTSNPN and CDR2 is SVGIG (reference sequence). The CDR3 DNA reads as TGTGCCTGGAGTGTTCTCTCCGCAGGGTACTACGAGCAGTACTTC. Encoded protein: CAWSVLSAGYYEQYF.

This clonotype showed up just a few times. The chain carries TRBV19 and TRBJ1-1; 9 bases agree with TRBD1. The trim removed 10 bases at V and 4 bases at J, leaving 10 bases unmatched. CDR3 size: 14 residues. Looked up from germline, CDR1 is LNHDA and CDR2 is SQIVND (reference sequence). CDR3 amino acids: CATRDRAEGTEAFF. CDR3 sequence (DNA): TGTGCCACGAGGGACAGGGCGGAAGGCACTGAAGCTTTCTTT.

Ten or more counts support this clonotype. The V and J genes are TRBV20-1 and TRBJ2-7; D may be TRBD1 (6 bases). V shed 6 bases and J shed 0 bases, with 9 bases lying between them. CDR3 length: 12 amino acids. Per the germline V gene, CDR1 is DFQATT and CDR2 is SNEGSKA (reference sequence). The CDR3 region has the DNA TGCAGTGCGAACAGGGACTCCTACGAGCAGTACTTC. Amino acids: CSANRDSYEQYF.

This clonotype was observed a few times. This sequence joins TRBV10-2 and TRBJ2-1; 9 bases align to TRBD2. V dropped 1 base and J dropped 4; count of bases not matched to a gene: 5. The CDR3 covers 16 residues. Germline V CDR1 and CDR2: WSHSY, SAAADI. CDR3 nucleotides: TGCGCCAGCAGTGAGTTTGTCAGCGGGGGGTACAATGAGCAGTTCTTC. Protein product: CASSEFVSGGYNEQFF.

This clonotype was detected many times. The chain has TRBV20-1 and TRBJ2-7; 7 positions match TRBD2. Germline-derived CDR1 and CDR2 are DFQATT and SNEGSKA (reference sequence). With 4 bases clipped from V and 3 bases from J, the junction kept 21 bases outside the gene matches. The CDR3 spans 18 residues. DNA of the CDR3: TGCAGTGCTAAACCGCTCGGTTATTATTCGACTAGCATCTACGAGCAGTACTTC. Encoded protein: CSAKPLGYYSTSIYEQYF.

V gene TRBV3-1 combines with J gene TRBJ1-1; weak D call: TRBD1 (6 bases). V lost 9 bases and J 3 bases, leaving 20 bases between the germline ends. Per germline, CDR1 LGHDT and CDR2 YNNKEL (reference sequence). The CDR3 covers 15 residues. This chain's CDR3 is CASTTSGAAHTEAFF. The DNA of the CDR3 is TGTGCCAGTACCACGTCAGGGGCCGCGCACACTGAAGCTTTCTTT.

The chain links TRBV19 to TRBJ2-7; TRBD1 matches at 8 bases. CDR1 and CDR2 (germline): LNHDA, SQIVND (reference sequence). V lost 6 bases to trimming and J lost 3 bases; unmatched junction nucleotides: 10. This CDR3 spans 15 amino acids. The CDR3 coding sequence is TGTGCCAGTAGCGTAGGACAGGGATCCTTCTACGAGCAGTACTTC. This codes for CASSVGQGSFYEQYF.

This clonotype was found many times. Here the CDR3 reads CASSHPPSGNEQFF. Written as DNA, the CDR3 is TGTGCCAGCAGTCACCCCCCTAGCGGCAATGAGCAGTTCTTC. The V call is TRBV27, the J call TRBJ2-1, with 7 bases that match TRBD2. The CDR3 is made up of 14 amino acids. The V and J ends lost 5 bases and 6 bases, in that order; junction bases with no gene match: 7. Germline CDR1 MNHEY, CDR2 SMNVEV (reference sequence).

This clonotype was seen a handful of times. The CDR3 loop reads CASSERQPATNEKLFF. In DNA, the CDR3 is TGCGCCAGCAGTGAGCGGCAGCCAGCAACTAATGAAAAACTGTTTTTT. V usage is TRBV10-1 and J usage is TRBJ1-4, with unresolved D. CDR1 WNHNN and CDR2 SYGVQD come from the germline V gene (reference sequence). V lost 2 bases, J lost 0 bases, and 10 bases lay in between. The CDR3 loop spans 16 amino acids.

This clonotype was recorded many times. The gene calls are TRBV6-2 or TRBV6-3 and TRBJ2-2; 10 nucleotides line up with TRBD2. The CDR3 covers 17 residues. Germline V gene lookup returns CDR1 MNHEY and CDR2 SVGEGT. After removal of 3 bases from V and 0 bases from J, the junction contained 4 bases not matched to a gene. CDR3 residues: CASSYRLAGANTGELFF. CDR3 in DNA: TGTGCCAGCAGTTATCGGCTAGCGGGAGCGAACACCGGGGAGCTGTTTTTT.

The sample holds a few counts of this clonotype. The CDR3 sequence: CASSASEGRLDTQYF. The DNA for the CDR3 is TGTGCCAGCAGCGCCTCGGAGGGCCGATTAGATACGCAGTATTTT. The chain employs TRBV7-9 and TRBJ2-3; D possibly corresponds to TRBD2 (6 bases). Trimming took off 5 bases at V and 5 bases at J, with 17 bases between the two ends. Germline loops: CDR1 SEHNR, CDR2 FQNEAQ (reference sequence). The CDR3 runs to 15 residues.

This clonotype was detected only a few times. The genes are TRBV28 and TRBJ2-4; possibly TRBD1 for D (5 bases). Germline V gives CDR1 MDHEN, CDR2 SYDVKM. The CDR3 spans 17 residues. Trimming removed 3 bases from V and 2 bases from J, with 17 bases in between. CDR3 in DNA: TGTGCCAGCAGTTTTACATTAGGGGCTCTAACCAAAAACATTCAGTACTTC. Protein product: CASSFTLGALTKNIQYF.

A few counts support this clonotype. The chain recombines TRBV7-9 with TRBJ2-3; 7 bases line up with TRBD1. This CDR3 comprises 15 residues. In germline, CDR1 is SEHNR, CDR2 FQNEAQ (reference sequence). V trimming: 1 base; J trimming: 4 bases; junction bases outside the gene matches: 5. CDR3 in DNA: TGTGCCAGCAGCTTAGACAGGGGATTCTCAGATACGCAGTATTTT. This translates into CASSLDRGFSDTQYF.

This clonotype has more than one count but fewer than ten. V is TRBV2 and J is TRBJ2-7; D unclear. The CDR3 is made up of 13 amino acids. V was cut by 4 bases and J by 3 bases, with 10 bases left in between. The V gene's germline CDR1 is SNHLY and CDR2 FYNNEI. The CDR3 sequence is CASSVGSYYEQYF. Here the CDR3 DNA reads TGTGCCAGCAGTGTGGGCTCATACTACGAGCAGTACTTC. Filled out from reference TRBV2 and TRBJ2-7, the complete variable domain reads EPEVTQTPSHQVTQMGQEVILRCVPISNHLYFYWYRQILGQKVEFLVSFYNNEISEKSEIFDDQFSVERPDGSNFTLKIRSTKLEDSAMYFCASSVGSYYEQYFGPGTRLTVT.

There are many counts of this clonotype. The rearrangement joins TRBV20-1 to TRBJ2-7, with TRBD1 matching over 9 bases. The germline V gene has CDR1 DFQATT and CDR2 SNEGSKA (reference sequence). Germline trimming cut 6 bases from V and 3 bases from J; bases unmatched to any gene: 6. The CDR3 totals 13 residues. The CDR3 sequence is CSARDRGGYEQYF. The CDR3 nucleotides read TGCAGTGCCCGAGACAGGGGGGGCTACGAGCAGTACTTC.

The rearrangement joins TRBV20-1 to TRBJ2-6, with 11 positions matching TRBD2. CDR3 size: 17 residues. V shed 2 bases and J 3 bases; nucleotides not matched to a gene: 6. CDR1 DFQATT and CDR2 SNEGSKA come from the germline V gene (reference sequence). CDR3 residues: CSARRASGRSGANVLTF. In nucleotides, the CDR3 is TGCAGTGCTAGACGGGCTAGCGGGAGGAGTGGGGCCAACGTCCTGACTTTC.

This clonotype came up a few times. The chain combines TRBV5-5 with TRBJ2-2; D call uncertain. This CDR3 spans 16 amino acids. CDR1 and CDR2 from the germline V gene are SGHKS and YYEKEE (reference sequence). V was cut by 2 bases and J by 0 bases, with 11 bases left in between. The CDR3 sequence: CASSFSVFANTGELFF. CDR3 nucleotide sequence: TGTGCCAGCAGCTTCTCGGTATTCGCGAACACCGGGGAGCTGTTTTTT.